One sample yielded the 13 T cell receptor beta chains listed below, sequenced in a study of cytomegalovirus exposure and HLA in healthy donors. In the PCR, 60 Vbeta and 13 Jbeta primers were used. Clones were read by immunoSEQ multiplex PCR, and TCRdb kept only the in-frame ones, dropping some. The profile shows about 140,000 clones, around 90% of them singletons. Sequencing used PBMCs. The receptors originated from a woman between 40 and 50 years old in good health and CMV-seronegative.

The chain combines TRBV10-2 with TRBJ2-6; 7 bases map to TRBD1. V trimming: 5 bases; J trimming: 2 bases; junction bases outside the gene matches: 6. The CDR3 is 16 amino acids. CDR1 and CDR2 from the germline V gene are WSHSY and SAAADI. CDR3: CASSRDRAPGANVLTF. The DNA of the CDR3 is TGCGCCAGCAGTCGCGACAGGGCTCCTGGGGCCAACGTCCTGACTTTC.

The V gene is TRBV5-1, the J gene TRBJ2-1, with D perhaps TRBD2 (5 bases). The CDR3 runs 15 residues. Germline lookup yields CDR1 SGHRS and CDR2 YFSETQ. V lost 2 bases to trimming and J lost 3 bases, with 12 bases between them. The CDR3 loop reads CASSLGLANYNEQFF. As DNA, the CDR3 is TGCGCCAGCAGCTTAGGGCTAGCCAACTACAATGAGCAGTTCTTC.

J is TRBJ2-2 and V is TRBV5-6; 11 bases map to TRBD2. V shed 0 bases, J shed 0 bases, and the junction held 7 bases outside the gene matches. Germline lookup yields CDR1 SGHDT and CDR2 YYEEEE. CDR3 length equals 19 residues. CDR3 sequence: CASSLEGLAAGTNTGELFF. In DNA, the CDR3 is TGTGCCAGCAGCTTGGAGGGACTAGCGGCCGGCACGAACACCGGGGAGCTGTTTTTT.

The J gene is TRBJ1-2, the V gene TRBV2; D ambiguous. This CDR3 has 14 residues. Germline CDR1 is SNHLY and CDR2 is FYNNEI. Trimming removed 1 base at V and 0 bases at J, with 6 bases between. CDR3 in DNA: TGTGCCAGCAGTGAAGGCGAGGCTAACTATGGCTACACCTTC. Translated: CASSEGEANYGYTF.

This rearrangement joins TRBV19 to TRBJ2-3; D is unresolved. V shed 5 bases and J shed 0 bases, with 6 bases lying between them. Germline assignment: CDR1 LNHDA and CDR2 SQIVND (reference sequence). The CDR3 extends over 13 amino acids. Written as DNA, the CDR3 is TGTGCCAGTAGTCCCACTAGCACAGATACGCAGTATTTT. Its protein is CASSPTSTDTQYF.

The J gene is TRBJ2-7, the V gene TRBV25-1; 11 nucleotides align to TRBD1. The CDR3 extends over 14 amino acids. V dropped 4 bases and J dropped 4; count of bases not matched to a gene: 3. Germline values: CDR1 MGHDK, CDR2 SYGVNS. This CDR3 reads CASSGGQGGYEQYF. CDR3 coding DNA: TGTGCCAGCAGTGGGGGACAGGGGGGATACGAGCAGTACTTC.

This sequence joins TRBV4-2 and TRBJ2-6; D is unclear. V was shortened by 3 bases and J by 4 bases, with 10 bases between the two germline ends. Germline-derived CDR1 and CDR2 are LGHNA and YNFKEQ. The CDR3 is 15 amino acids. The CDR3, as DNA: TGTGCCAGCAGCCATCGAGACTGGGGGGCCAACGTCCTGACTTTC. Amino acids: CASSHRDWGANVLTF.

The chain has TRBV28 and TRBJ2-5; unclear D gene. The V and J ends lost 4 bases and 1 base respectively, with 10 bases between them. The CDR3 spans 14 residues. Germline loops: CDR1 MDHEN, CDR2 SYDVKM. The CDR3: CASSSRLLQETQYF. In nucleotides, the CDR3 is TGTGCCAGCAGTTCCAGACTGCTCCAAGAGACCCAGTACTTC.

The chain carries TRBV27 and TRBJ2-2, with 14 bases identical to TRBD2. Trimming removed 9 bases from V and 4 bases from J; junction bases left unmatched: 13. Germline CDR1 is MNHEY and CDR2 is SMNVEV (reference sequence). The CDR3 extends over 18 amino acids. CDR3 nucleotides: TGTGCCAGGGCGGGAGGGACTAGCGGGAGTTTGGGCACCGGGGAGCTGTTTTTT. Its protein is CARAGGTSGSLGTGELFF.

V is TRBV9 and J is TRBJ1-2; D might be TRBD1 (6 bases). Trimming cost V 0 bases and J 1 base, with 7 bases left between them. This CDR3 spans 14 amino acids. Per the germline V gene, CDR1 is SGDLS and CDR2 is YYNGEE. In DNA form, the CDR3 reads TGTGCCAGCAGCGTAGGGGGGCATAACTATGGCTACACCTTC. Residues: CASSVGGHNYGYTF.

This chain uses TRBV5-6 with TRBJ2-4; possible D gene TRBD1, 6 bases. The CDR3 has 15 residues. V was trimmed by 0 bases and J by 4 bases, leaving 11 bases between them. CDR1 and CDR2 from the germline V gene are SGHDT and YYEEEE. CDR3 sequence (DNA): TGTGCCAGCAGCTTGGGATCAGGGGCTAAAAACATTCAGTACTTC. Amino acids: CASSLGSGAKNIQYF. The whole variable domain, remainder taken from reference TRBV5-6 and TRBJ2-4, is DAGVTQSPTHLIKTRGQQVTLRCSPKSGHDTVSWYQQALGQGPQFIFQYYEEEERQRGNFPDRFSGHQFPNYSSELNVNALLLGDSALYLCASSLGSGAKNIQYFGAGTRLSVL.

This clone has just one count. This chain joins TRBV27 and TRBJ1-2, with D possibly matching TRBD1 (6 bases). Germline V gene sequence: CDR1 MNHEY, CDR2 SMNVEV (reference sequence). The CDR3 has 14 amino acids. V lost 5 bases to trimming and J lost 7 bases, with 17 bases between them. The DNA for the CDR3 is TGTGCCAGCAGTCAACGGACAGACACGTCTGGCTACACCTTC. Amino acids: CASSQRTDTSGYTF.

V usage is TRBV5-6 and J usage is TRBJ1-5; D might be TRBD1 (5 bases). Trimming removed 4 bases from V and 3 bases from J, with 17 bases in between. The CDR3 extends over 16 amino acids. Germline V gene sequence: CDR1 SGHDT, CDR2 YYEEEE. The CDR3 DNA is TGTGCCAGCAGCCCCCGGGACGGGAGATTCAATCAGCCCCAGCATTTT. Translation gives CASSPRDGRFNQPQHF.